This T cell receptor (beta chain) was sequenced during a study of T cells after yellow fever vaccination. Trimming left V 7 bases short and J 0 bases short, with 16 bases between. The CDR3 totals 16 residues. Germline CDR1 and CDR2: SGHRS and YFSETQ. Study-level points and caveats: FACS-sorted repertoires might harbor abundant contaminating clonotypes from the bulk population. Peaking on day 5 versus 15, the secondary response was faster but weaker.

This clonotype was recorded a few times. Its target is not known. Making TCR cDNA involved 5'RACE template switching, which added UMIs and a universal primer site. MiXCR, applied by TCRdb to the 5' RACE reads, yields one record per CDR3 protein. The table has some 390,000 distinct CDR3 sequences, approximately 19% seen once. The chain has TRBV5-1 and TRBJ2-2; D is unclear. The sequence was obtained from a man younger than 35 who received the YFV17D yellow fever vaccine. Source: PBMCs, taken before the yellow fever booster vaccination. The CDR3 sequence: CASSIPGPANTGELFF. DNA for the CDR3: TGCGCCAGCTCGATACCTGGCCCTGCGAACACCGGGGAGCTGTTTTTT.